These T cell receptor beta chains were read from a single sample in a study of blood T cell repertoires in COVID-19. The method was immunoSEQ multiplex PCR; TCRdb's version includes in-frame clones alone and lacks a portion of them. The sample has 200,000 to 250,000 clones, around 80% seen once. The sequenced sample consisted of peripheral blood. These receptors were obtained from a woman aged 18-30 years with acute or convalescent COVID-19. Both conserved end residues are part of each CDR3. D genes are given only for firm matches. Size values are once, few and many counts, or a class for expanded clones, and some rows have none.

clone size,D gene,J gene,V gene,CDR3 DNA,CDR3 protein
NA,TRBD2,TRBJ2-1,TRBV2,TGTGCCAGCAGTGGGGGAGCGGGAAACGACGACAATGAGCAGTTCTTC,CASSGGAGNDDNEQFF
few,TRBD2,TRBJ2-4,TRBV3-1/TRBV3-2,TGTGCCAGCAGCCAAGCCCGGGGACTAGCGGGAGTTTCGAACCTGGGCATTCAGTACTTC,CASSQARGLAGVSNLGIQYF
few,NA,TRBJ1-5,TRBV28,TGTGCCAGCAGTCTCACTTCAGTGCAGGCCCAAAATCAGCCCCAGCATTTT,CASSLTSVQAQNQPQHF
NA,NA,TRBJ2-3,TRBV27,TGTGCCAGCAGTTTATTAGGGGGGGAGGGGGAACCAGATACGCAGTATTTT,CASSLLGGEGEPDTQYF
once,TRBD1,TRBJ2-1,TRBV7-2,TGTGCCAGCAGCTCCGACAGGGGGACCTACAATGAGCAGTTCTTC,CASSSDRGTYNEQFF
NA,TRBD2,TRBJ2-7,TRBV7-9,TGTGCCAGCAGCTCCTCCCGGGGGGGGCACTACGAGCAGTACTTC,CASSSSRGGHYEQYF
NA,NA,TRBJ2-3,TRBV27,TGTGCCAGCAGCTGGGGAGGTCCTAGCACAGATACGCAGTATTTT,CASSWGGPSTDTQYF
NA,TRBD1,TRBJ2-1,TRBV19,TGTGCCAGTAGTCAACAGGGGTGGGACAATGAGCAGTTCTTC,CASSQQGWDNEQFF
NA,TRBD1,TRBJ1-3,TRBV2,TGTGCCAGCCGCGGGACAGCCTCTGGAAACACCATATATTTT,CASRGTASGNTIYF
NA,NA,TRBJ2-1,TRBV6-2/TRBV6-3,TGTGCCAGCAGTTCCTCGAGGCGGGAGCAGTTCTTC,CASSSSRREQFF
NA,NA,TRBJ2-7,TRBV10-3,TGTGCCATCAGCACGCGACAGGAATCCTACGAGCAGTACTTC,CAISTRQESYEQYF
NA,NA,TRBJ1-3,TRBV29-1,TGCAGCGCCTGGAGCTCTGGAAACACCATATATTTT,CSAWSSGNTIYF
NA,NA,TRBJ1-1,TRBV4-3,TGCGCCAGCAGCCATTTGGGACAGAACACTGAAGCTTTCTTT,CASSHLGQNTEAFF
NA,TRBD2,TRBJ2-3,TRBV25-1,TGTGCCAGCAGTGATCGAGGACTAGCGGGAGGGCAGGGGGATACGCAGTATTTT,CASSDRGLAGGQGDTQYF
NA,NA,TRBJ2-1,TRBV3-1/TRBV3-2,TGTGCCAGCAGCCGATTCGATCCCCGGATTGTCGGGAGTTGGGATGAGCAGTTCTTC,CASSRFDPRIVGSWDEQFF
once,NA,TRBJ2-2,TRBV5-3,TGTGCCAGAAGCTTGTTCAGGGGTGGCACCGGGGAGCTGTTTTTT,CARSLFRGGTGELFF
NA,NA,TRBJ1-2,TRBV10-3,TGTGCCATCAGCTGGGGGGATTACTATGGCTACACCTTC,CAISWGDYYGYTF
NA,TRBD2,TRBJ2-7,TRBV9,TGTGCCAGCAGCGCCGCCGGGACTAGCGATGAGCAGTACTTC,CASSAAGTSDEQYF
NA,NA,TRBJ2-4,TRBV29-1,TGCAGCGCCGTAGGGGGAGGGGGCAAAAACATTCAGTACTTC,CSAVGGGGKNIQYF
once,NA,TRBJ1-2,TRBV12-3/TRBV12-4,TGTGCCAGCAGTCGCAGGGGTAACTATGGCTACACCTTC,CASSRRGNYGYTF
many,NA,TRBJ1-1,TRBV7-2,TGTGCCAGCAGCTTAGATGGTGGGGGGAGGGGAACTGAAGCTTTCTTT,CASSLDGGGRGTEAFF
NA,NA,TRBJ2-5,TRBV27,TGTGCCAGCAGTTTATTTGGCGGTTTGGAGACCCAGTACTTC,CASSLFGGLETQYF
once,TRBD2,TRBJ2-7,TRBV5-4,TGTGCCAGCAGCTTGGACGGGGAGGGCGAGCAGTACTTC,CASSLDGEGEQYF
NA,NA,TRBJ2-3,TRBV9,TGTGCCAGCAGCGTACGAGGGATTGCAGATACGCAGTATTTT,CASSVRGIADTQYF
NA,NA,TRBJ1-4,TRBV7-9,TGTGCCAGCAGCCCGGACAGCCGTGAAAAACTGTTTTTT,CASSPDSREKLFF
NA,NA,TRBJ2-5,TRBV4-3,TGCGCCAGCAGCCAAGATGTGGGCTCCCAAGAGACCCAGTACTTC,CASSQDVGSQETQYF
few,TRBD2,TRBJ2-3,TRBV7-2,TGTGCCAGCAGCTTAGTATGGGCTAGCGGGAGTGATACGCAGTATTTT,CASSLVWASGSDTQYF
NA,NA,TRBJ1-5,TRBV12-3/TRBV12-4,TGTGCCAGCAGTTTCTCGCAAGAGATGCCCCAGCATTTT,CASSFSQEMPQHF
once,TRBD2,TRBJ2-4,TRBV19,TGTGCCAGTAGTCCCGGGGGGGACATTCAGTACTTC,CASSPGGDIQYF
NA,NA,TRBJ2-7,TRBV19,TGTGCCAGTAGTATAGCCTTTCCGGCACAGGGAGGGTACGAGCAGTACTTC,CASSIAFPAQGGYEQYF
NA,NA,TRBJ1-1,TRBV5-8,TGTGCCAGCAGCTACCGCGAGTCCATGAACACTGAAGCTTTCTTT,CASSYRESMNTEAFF
NA,NA,TRBJ2-7,TRBV28,TGTGCCAGCAGGACTTTCGAGACAGACTACGAGCAGTACTTC,CASRTFETDYEQYF
NA,NA,TRBJ1-3,TRBV5-4,TGTGCCAGCAGCTTGGACGGCGGATCTGGAAACACCATATATTTT,CASSLDGGSGNTIYF
NA,NA,TRBJ1-1,TRBV5-4,TGTGCCAGCAGCTTGGTGGGGGGGAACACTGAAGCTTTCTTT,CASSLVGGNTEAFF
NA,NA,TRBJ2-3,TRBV11-2,TGTGCCAGCAGCTCAGATAGCCCAACCACTCTCGATACGCAGTATTTT,CASSSDSPTTLDTQYF
NA,NA,TRBJ1-4,TRBV2,TGTGCCAGCAGTGAAGGGCAGGGACATACTAATGAAAAACTGTTTTTT,CASSEGQGHTNEKLFF
NA,TRBD2,TRBJ2-1,TRBV29-1,TGCAGCGTTGAGGTGGCTAGCGGGAGTATTGAGCAGTTCTTC,CSVEVASGSIEQFF
NA,TRBD2,TRBJ2-1,TRBV14,TGTGCCAGCAGCCAAGAAGTAGTATCGGGCGGGAGGGCCGTTAATGAGCAGTTCTTC,CASSQEVVSGGRAVNEQFF
NA,NA,TRBJ2-5,TRBV11-2,TGTGCCAGCAGCCCGGTACGAGGGCCCCAAGAGACCCAGTACTTC,CASSPVRGPQETQYF
NA,TRBD2,TRBJ2-3,TRBV3-1/TRBV3-2,TGTGCCAGCATTTCCCCGACTAGCGGGAGGACAGATACGCAGTATTTT,CASISPTSGRTDTQYF
once,NA,TRBJ1-2,TRBV4-3,TGCGCCAGCAGCCGAGACTATCCCGTGAGGGGGTCTAACTATGGCTACACCTTC,CASSRDYPVRGSNYGYTF
NA,NA,TRBJ2-3,TRBV9,TGTGCCAGCAGCGTTGGAGCGTTCAGCACAGATACGCAGTATTTT,CASSVGAFSTDTQYF
once,TRBD1,TRBJ2-3,TRBV7-9,TGTGCCAGCAGCACCGGGACAGCCTCCACAGATACGCAGTATTTT,CASSTGTASTDTQYF
NA,NA,TRBJ2-1,TRBV9,TGTGCCAGCAGCGAAGGCCGGCGGGCCACTTTGCGCGATGAGCAGTTCTTC,CASSEGRRATLRDEQFF
NA,NA,TRBJ1-5,TRBV11-2,TGTGCCAGCAGTCTAGGAACAGGTTCGGGCAATCAGCCCCAGCATTTT,CASSLGTGSGNQPQHF
NA,NA,TRBJ2-7,TRBV6-5,TGTGCCAGCAGCTCCGGGACACCTCACTACGAGCAGTACTTC,CASSSGTPHYEQYF
NA,TRBD2,TRBJ2-2,TRBV5-6,TGTGCCAGCAGCTTGAGGCTAGCGGGAGCGGACACCGGGGAGCTGTTTTTT,CASSLRLAGADTGELFF
NA,NA,TRBJ2-1,TRBV4-3,TGCGCCAGCAGCCAAGATCGTTTCAATGAGCAGTTCTTC,CASSQDRFNEQFF
NA,NA,TRBJ2-3,TRBV25-1,TGTGCCAGCAGTGACTGGGGGGAGAGGACAGATACGCAGTATTTT,CASSDWGERTDTQYF
NA,NA,TRBJ1-1,TRBV4-2,TGTGCCAGCAGCCAAGGCACTGGGAGCCCCACTGAAGCTTTCTTT,CASSQGTGSPTEAFF